Shown below are 30 T cell receptor beta chains from a single sample sequenced in a study of T cells in Graves' hyperthyroidism and ophthalmopathy. RNA transcripts were the template for amplifying TCR beta CDR3 regions. An initial round of RT-PCR targeting the TCR CDR3 relied on the HTBI primer set. A single record per CDR3 protein comes from TCRdb applying MiXCR to the multiplex PCR reads. The sample includes about 320,000 distinct CDR3 sequences, 16% of them seen just once. The sequenced material came from blood. The receptors were gathered from a man aged 30 to 45 with Graves' hyperthyroidism.

This clonotype was detected a few times. Mismatch with germline at one junction end may stem from a read error. The chain couples TRBV20-1 to TRBJ2-1; no reliable D call. Germline V CDR1 and CDR2: DFQATT, SNEGSKA (reference sequence). The CDR3 has 12 residues. CDR3 sequence reads: CSARGFYNEQSF. CDR3 coding DNA: TGCAGTGCTAGAGGATTCTACAATGAGCAGTCCTTC.

This sequence joins TRBV14 and TRBJ2-1, with D perhaps matching TRBD2 (5 bases). The V end lost 4 bases, the J end lost 8 bases, and 15 bases lay between the germline ends. There are 14 residues in the CDR3. Germline CDR1 and CDR2: SGHDN and FVKESK. The CDR3 bases are TGTGCCAGCAGCCCCTTGGAACTAGAGGATGAGCAGTTCTTC. Translation gives CASSPLELEDEQFF. The full variable domain, in which reference TRBV14 and TRBJ2-1 provide the parts outside the CDR3, is EAGVTQFPSHSVIEKGQTVTLRCDPISGHDNLYWYRRVMGKEIKFLLHFVKESKQDESGMPNNRFLAERTGGTYSTLKVQPAELEDSGVYFCASSPLELEDEQFFGPGTRLTVL.

This clonotype was counted once. At one boundary the junction diverges from the germline segment, which might be a read error. The chain uses TRBV5-8 and TRBJ2-7; D remains unclear. This CDR3 comprises 13 residues. The germline V gene has CDR1 SGHTS and CDR2 YDEGEE. CDR3: CAISLVWGDEQYF. In DNA form, the CDR3 reads TGCGCCATCAGCTTGGTATGGGGTGACGAGCAGTACTTC.

The chain combines TRBV20-1 with TRBJ1-6; TRBD1 matches at 8 bases. Trimming took 3 bases from V and 7 from J; bases not matched to a gene: 2. The length of the CDR3 is 13 residues. Germline CDR1 reads DFQATT; CDR2 reads SNEGSKA (reference sequence). CDR3 sequence: CSASRGQNSPLHF. The CDR3 nucleotides read TGCAGTGCTAGCAGGGGGCAAAATTCACCCCTCCACTTT.

Comment on this clonotype: Possible read error: a much larger clone is one base away. The V call is TRBV2, the J call TRBJ2-5; D is possibly TRBD1 or TRBD2 (5 bases each). The germline CDR1 and CDR2 sequences are SNHLY and FYNNEI. The CDR3 loop spans 16 amino acids. CDR3 in amino acids: CASRVWQGVSQGTQYF. The CDR3 DNA reads TGTGCCAGCAGGGTATGGCAGGGAGTATCCCAAGGGACCCAGTACTTC.

In this sample, this clonotype turned up many times. The rearrangement joins TRBV20-1 to TRBJ2-1, with 7 bases fitting TRBD2. The CDR3 spans 16 residues. The germline V gene has CDR1 DFQATT and CDR2 SNEGSKA (reference sequence). Trimming removed 3 bases from V and 0 bases from J; junction bases left unmatched: 8. In DNA, the CDR3 is TGCAGTGCTAGTAGGACTAGTCAAGACTCCTACAATGAGCAGTTCTTC. Protein product: CSASRTSQDSYNEQFF.

This clonotype was picked up a small number of times. The chain combines TRBV4-1 with TRBJ2-3; D may correspond to TRBD1 or TRBD2 (5 bases each). CDR1 and CDR2 (germline): MGHRA, YSYEKL. Trimming took off 3 bases at V and 3 bases at J, with 16 bases between the two ends. This CDR3 spans 16 amino acids. The CDR3 is CASSHGASTSTDTQYF. CDR3 bases: TGCGCCAGCAGCCACGGGGCCTCCACCTCAACAGATACGCAGTATTTT.

This chain connects TRBV6-6 to TRBJ2-2; a weak D match, TRBD2 (5 bases). Per germline, CDR1 MNHNY and CDR2 SVGAGI (reference sequence). The CDR3 sequence is 16 residues long. V was clipped by 1 base and J by 1 base, with 10 bases between them. In nucleotides, the CDR3 is TGTGCCAGCAGTTACTTCGGGGTCCTGAACACCGGGGAGCTGTTTTTT. Translated, it gives CASSYFGVLNTGELFF.

The chain carries TRBV20-1 and TRBJ2-7; D unclear. V was trimmed by 5 bases and J by 3 bases, leaving 14 bases between them. The CDR3 contains 13 residues. Germline V CDR1 and CDR2: DFQATT, SNEGSKA (reference sequence). Here the CDR3 reads CSARASSDYEQYF. The CDR3 DNA sequence: TGCAGTGCTCGGGCCTCAAGCGACTACGAGCAGTACTTC.

The chain links TRBV6-5 to TRBJ2-7; possible D gene TRBD1, 6 bases. The CDR3 is made up of 13 amino acids. CDR1 and CDR2 (germline): MNHEY, SVGAGI. Trimming shortened V by 3 bases and J by 7 bases, and 13 bases separated the two germline ends. CDR3 protein: CASSYSPGAEQYF. The CDR3 DNA reads as TGTGCCAGCAGTTATTCCCCAGGGGCAGAGCAGTACTTC.

This clonotype has more than one count but fewer than ten. A read error may be the cause here, since a much bigger clone is one base away. The final CDR3 position lacks the conserved phenylalanine or tryptophan, pointing to a likely read error. V usage is TRBV20-1 and J usage is TRBJ1-1, with D unclear. This CDR3 is 10 amino acids long. V lost 7 bases and J lost 7, with 10 bases in between. CDR1 and CDR2 from the germline V gene are DFQATT and SNEGSKA (reference sequence). The chain's CDR3 is CSVWRGEAFL. The CDR3 bases are TGCAGTGTCTGGCGGGGTGAAGCTTTCCTT.

The rearrangement joins TRBV20-1 to TRBJ2-1; D is unclear. The V and J ends lost 5 bases and 0 bases respectively, with 20 bases between them. The CDR3 totals 17 residues. The germline V gene encodes CDR1 DFQATT and CDR2 SNEGSKA (reference sequence). CDR3 protein: CSALERGLASSYNEQFF. CDR3 sequence (DNA): TGCAGTGCTCTAGAACGAGGATTGGCGAGCTCCTACAATGAGCAGTTCTTC.

This clonotype was observed many times. The chain uses TRBV20-1 and TRBJ2-1; D unresolved. Germline lookup yields CDR1 DFQATT and CDR2 SNEGSKA (reference sequence). The CDR3 is 13 residues long. CDR3 DNA sequence: TGCAGCCCCCAAAGGGCCTCGGGCAATGAGCAGTTCTTC. It translates to CSPQRASGNEQFF.

At least ten counts were recorded for this clonotype. The chain is built from TRBV28 and TRBJ2-1; D unclear. Trimming took off 3 bases at V and 8 bases at J, with 11 bases between the two ends. The CDR3 consists of 13 residues. Germline V gives CDR1 MDHEN, CDR2 SYDVKM. CDR3 amino acids: CASSLDLDYEQFF. CDR3 nucleotides: TGTGCCAGCAGTTTGGATCTAGATTATGAGCAGTTCTTC. The full variable domain, its missing parts supplied by reference TRBV28 and TRBJ2-1, is DVKVTQSSRYLVKRTGEKVFLECVQDMDHENMFWYRQDPGLGLRLIYFSYDVKMKEKGDIPEGYSVSREKKERFSLILESASTNQTSMYLCASSLDLDYEQFFGPGTRLTVL.

This clonotype has just a few counts. This may stem from a read error, because a much larger clone lies one nucleotide away. V gene TRBV11-2 combines with J gene TRBJ1-5, with D perhaps TRBD1 (5 bases). This CDR3 spans 16 amino acids. Trimming cost V 4 bases and J 2 bases, with 15 bases left between them. CDR1 is SGHAT and CDR2 is FQNNGV in the germline V gene. DNA of the CDR3: TGTGCCAGCAGCTCCCTCGGCGGGGCTGGCAATCAGCCCCAGCATTTT. This translates into CASSSLGGAGNQPQHF.

This clonotype was picked up many times. This chain joins TRBV20-1 and TRBJ1-6; 7 nucleotides agree with TRBD1. The CDR3 is made up of 16 amino acids. The V gene end was trimmed by 2 bases and the J gene end by 8 bases; junction bases not matched to a gene: 12. Germline CDR1 DFQATT, CDR2 SNEGSKA (reference sequence). This chain's CDR3 is CSARIQGGVWDSPLHF. The CDR3 nucleotides are TGCAGTGCTAGAATTCAGGGGGGTGTATGGGATTCACCCCTCCACTTT.

This clonotype has a count of ten or more. J is TRBJ2-2 and V is TRBV12-3 or TRBV12-4; D remains unclear. V lost 5 bases to trimming and J lost 3 bases, with 13 bases between them. The CDR3 totals 15 residues. The CDR3 DNA sequence: TGTGCCAGCAGTCTCAGGATGCCCGACACCGGGGAGCTGTTTTTT. Translating it yields CASSLRMPDTGELFF.

This clonotype is medium-sized. This chain connects TRBV28 to TRBJ2-6; TRBD1 agrees at 8 bases. Per germline, CDR1 MDHEN and CDR2 SYDVKM. The CDR3 is made up of 16 amino acids. The V gene end was trimmed by 4 bases and the J gene end by 4 bases; junction bases not matched to a gene: 6. The CDR3 loop reads CASSSLTGGGANVLTF. Here the CDR3 DNA reads TGTGCCAGCAGTTCCCTCACAGGGGGGGGGGCCAACGTCCTGACTTTC.

This clonotype was detected many times. The chain recombines TRBV13 with TRBJ2-5, with 9 bases fitting TRBD2. V dropped 2 bases and J dropped 5; count of bases not matched to a gene: 3. The CDR3 is 14 amino acids. Germline assignment: CDR1 PRHDT and CDR2 FYEKMQ (reference sequence). CDR3 nucleotide sequence: TGTGCCAGCAGCTTATCGCGGGAGGGCGAGACCCAGTACTTC. Its protein product is CASSLSREGETQYF.

The V call is TRBV7-9, the J call TRBJ2-3, with 10 bases fitting TRBD1. The germline V gene encodes CDR1 SEHNR and CDR2 FQNEAQ (reference sequence). This CDR3 has 16 residues. Unmatched junction bases numbered 1, after V lost 1 base and J lost 0 bases. The DNA of the CDR3 is TGTGCCAGCAGCTTAGTGGGACAGGGGAGCACAGATACGCAGTATTTT. It translates to CASSLVGQGSTDTQYF. Full variable domain (rest looked up from reference TRBV7-9 and TRBJ2-3): DTGVSQNPRHKITKRGQNVTFRCDPISEHNRLYWYRQTLGQGPEFLTYFQNEAQLEKSRLLSDRFSAERPKGSFSTLEIQRTEQGDSAMYLCASSLVGQGSTDTQYFGPGTRLTVL.

This clonotype was seen many times. The rearrangement links TRBV5-1 to TRBJ1-1, with TRBD1 as a possible D gene (5 bases). Germline lookup yields CDR1 SGHRS and CDR2 YFSETQ. The CDR3 has 18 residues. V lost 4 bases, J lost 1 base, and 23 bases lay in between. CDR3 residues: CASSLLGEGPFANTEAFF. Written as DNA, the CDR3 is TGCGCCAGCAGCCTCTTAGGGGAGGGGCCCTTCGCGAACACTGAAGCTTTCTTT.

This clonotype came up many times. The chain carries TRBV28 and TRBJ2-1, with 10 bases fitting TRBD2. Per the germline V gene, CDR1 is MDHEN and CDR2 is SYDVKM. The length of the CDR3 is 17 residues. Losses at the gene ends were 2 bases for V and 6 bases for J; bases not matched to a gene: 10. CDR3 DNA sequence: TGTGCCAGCAGTTTAAGCGTCGGACTAGCGGCACCCAATGAGCAGTTCTTC. Its translation: CASSLSVGLAAPNEQFF.

The table lists this clonotype with many counts. The V gene is TRBV20-1, the J gene TRBJ2-7; D remains unclear. The CDR3 contains 15 residues. Germline V gene sequence: CDR1 DFQATT, CDR2 SNEGSKA (reference sequence). V was shortened by 2 bases and J by 6 bases, with 20 bases between the two germline ends. CDR3 sequence reads: CSARRLDGSISEQYF. CDR3 bases: TGCAGTGCTAGACGACTGGACGGATCGATCTCCGAGCAGTACTTC.

This clonotype has only a few counts. This chain links TRBV12-3 or TRBV12-4 with TRBJ2-5; D is possibly TRBD2 (5 bases). The CDR3 is made up of 13 amino acids. Trimming left V 2 bases short and J 13 bases short, with 17 bases between. This CDR3 is CASSLTPGTKLYF. DNA of the CDR3: TGTGCCAGCAGTTTAACTCCGGGAACAAAATTGTACTTC.

In its sample, this clonotype was seen many times. CDR3: CSALHGNTIYF. The CDR3 DNA reads as TGCAGTGCTTTACACGGAAACACCATATATTTT. The chain combines TRBV20-1 with TRBJ1-3; D remains ambiguous. Deletions cut 5 bases from V and 4 bases from J, with 6 bases between. Per the germline V gene, CDR1 is DFQATT and CDR2 is SNEGSKA (reference sequence). The CDR3 spans 11 residues.

Only one count was recorded for this clonotype. This chain connects TRBV6-1 to TRBJ2-1; D gene ambiguous. Germline V gene data show CDR1 as MNHNS and CDR2 as SASEGT. The CDR3 sequence is 9 residues long. Between the trimmed V and J ends, which lost 8 bases and 9 bases, there was a span of 5 bases. DNA for the CDR3: TGTGCCAGCGGCATTGAGCAGTTCTTC. As protein: CASGIEQFF.

This clonotype has a count of ten or more. This sequence joins TRBV6-1 and TRBJ2-1; D may correspond to TRBD1 or TRBD2 (5 bases each). CDR1 is MNHNS, CDR2 SASEGT, per germline. The CDR3 has 13 residues. Trimming shortened V by 6 bases and J by 5 bases, and 11 bases separated the two germline ends. CDR3 loop: CASRRDGDNEQFF. In DNA form, the CDR3 reads TGTGCCAGCAGAAGGGACGGAGACAATGAGCAGTTCTTC.

This clonotype has a count of ten or more. The chain employs TRBV5-5 and TRBJ1-1, with 8 positions matching TRBD1. Trimming removed 0 bases from V and 4 bases from J; junction bases left unmatched: 8. CDR1 SGHKS and CDR2 YYEKEE come from the germline V gene (reference sequence). The CDR3 is made up of 16 amino acids. The CDR3 protein is CASSLEGQGAFTEAFF. The CDR3 coding sequence is TGTGCCAGCAGCTTGGAGGGGCAGGGGGCATTCACTGAAGCTTTCTTT.

This clonotype was picked up many times. The chain is built from TRBV20-1 and TRBJ2-3; 13 bases are shared with TRBD2. This CDR3 spans 15 amino acids. V lost 6 bases and J lost 1; bases outside the gene matches: 4. Germline CDR1 reads DFQATT; CDR2 reads SNEGSKA (reference sequence). CDR3 residues: CSATSGRGGTDTQYF. In DNA form, the CDR3 reads TGCAGTGCAACTAGCGGGAGGGGGGGCACAGATACGCAGTATTTT.

This clonotype was observed at least ten times. This sequence joins TRBV6-1 and TRBJ2-1; D possibly corresponds to TRBD1 (6 bases). The CDR3 spans 12 residues. V shed 6 bases and J shed 7 bases, with 10 bases lying between them. Per the germline V gene, CDR1 is MNHNS and CDR2 is SASEGT. This CDR3 is CASRATGNEQFF. The CDR3 coding sequence is TGTGCCAGCAGGGCTACAGGGAATGAGCAGTTCTTC.